The next 14 T cell receptor beta chains were all read from a single sample in a study of quantifying T cell responses using KT2 cells. Whole-study context: TCR alpha and beta constant-region primers primed reverse transcription of RNA.

The cDNA 3' end received a ligated oligonucleotide with a UMI. The first PCR ran approximately 4 cycles with an equimolar RC1.1 and RC1.2 beta primer mix. TCRdb ran MiXCR on the UMI-ligation and nested PCR reads and lists one entry per CDR3 protein. In the table there are 40,000 to 60,000 distinct CDR3 sequences, 11% of which are singletons. The sample taken for sequencing was PBMCs spiked with cells of the T cell clone KT2. The source is a human donor.

This clonotype has a count of ten or more. The CDR3 bases are TGTGCCAGCAGCCTAACTAGCGGGAGGGCCGTAGTATTACAAGATACGCAGTATTTT. Its translation: CASSLTSGRAVVLQDTQYF. This sequence joins TRBV7-8 and TRBJ2-3, with 13 nucleotides matching TRBD2. V was pared by 5 bases and J by 5 bases, with 16 bases of the junction left unmatched. This CDR3 has 19 residues. Germline V gives CDR1 SGHVS, CDR2 FQNEAQ.

This clonotype was counted a few times. This chain uses TRBV7-2 with TRBJ1-1, with D possibly matching TRBD1 (5 bases). Trimming took off 0 bases at V and 1 base at J, with 6 bases between the two ends. The CDR3 length is 14 residues. Per the germline V gene, CDR1 is SGHTA and CDR2 is FQGNSA. The CDR3 loop is CASSLAGTNTEAFF. CDR3 sequence (DNA): TGTGCCAGCAGCTTAGCAGGGACGAACACTGAAGCTTTCTTT.

This clonotype has a count of ten or more. The chain combines TRBV20-1 with TRBJ2-1, with D hard to call. The CDR3 is 10 amino acids. CDR1 is DFQATT and CDR2 is SNEGSKA in the germline V gene (reference sequence). V was clipped by 6 bases and J by 2 bases, with 2 bases between them. CDR3 amino acids: CSATYNEQFF. CDR3 in DNA: TGCAGTGCGACCTACAATGAGCAGTTCTTC.

The chain links TRBV2 to TRBJ1-6, with no clear D. The CDR3 runs 12 residues. Germline-derived CDR1 and CDR2 are SNHLY and FYNNEI. V was shortened by 6 bases and J by 5 bases, with 5 bases between the two germline ends. The CDR3 loop is CASSQDNSPLHF. The CDR3 nucleotides read TGTGCCAGCAGCCAGGATAATTCACCCCTCCACTTT.

J is TRBJ1-2 and V is TRBV25-1; D not certain. CDR1 is MGHDK, CDR2 SYGVNS, per germline. The CDR3 covers 13 residues. V lost 3 bases and J lost 5, with 10 bases in between. The CDR3 DNA reads TGTGCCAGCAGTGAGGGATGGTCGTATGGCTACACCTTC. Amino acid sequence: CASSEGWSYGYTF.

This clonotype has more than one count but fewer than ten. This rearrangement joins TRBV20-1 to TRBJ1-5; D may be TRBD1 (6 bases). Trimming took 1 base from V and 6 from J, leaving 13 bases between them. CDR3 length: 14 residues. Germline V gene lookup returns CDR1 DFQATT and CDR2 SNEGSKA (reference sequence). CDR3 in amino acids: CSARVAGEVQPQHF. CDR3 DNA: TGCAGTGCTAGAGTTGCAGGGGAGGTTCAGCCCCAGCATTTT.

In its sample, this clonotype was seen a few times. The chain uses TRBV7-2 and TRBJ2-7, with a possible D match to TRBD1 (6 bases). This CDR3 has 14 residues. Trimming removed 4 bases at V and 4 bases at J, with 14 bases between. Germline lookup yields CDR1 SGHTA and CDR2 FQGNSA. The CDR3 here is CASSSTRTEYEQYF. The CDR3, as DNA: TGTGCCAGCAGCTCCACCCGGACAGAGTACGAGCAGTACTTC.

At least ten counts were recorded for this clonotype. The chain couples TRBV29-1 to TRBJ2-1; D might be TRBD1 or TRBD2, each matching 6 bases. The V end lost 6 bases, the J end lost 8 bases, and 26 bases lay between the germline ends. This CDR3 contains 16 residues. Germline lookup yields CDR1 SQVTM and CDR2 ANQGSEA. The chain's CDR3 is CSVTGQGTGTADEQFF. The DNA of the CDR3 is TGCAGCGTCACCGGCCAGGGGACCGGGACTGCTGATGAGCAGTTCTTC.

On this clonotype itself: This may be a read error, as it is one base from a much larger clone. The CDR3 bases are TGTGCCAGCAGTTTACGAGCAGGGTATGAAAAACTGGTTTTT. Residues: CASSLRAGYEKLVF. This chain joins TRBV27 and TRBJ1-4; D perhaps matches TRBD1 (5 bases). Germline CDR1 and CDR2: MNHEY and SMNVEV (reference sequence). The CDR3 totals 14 residues.

This clonotype was seen repeatedly, ten times or more. The J gene is TRBJ2-1, the V gene TRBV12-3 or TRBV12-4, with 11 bases fitting TRBD2. This CDR3 spans 16 amino acids. The trim removed 6 bases at V and 3 bases at J, leaving 7 bases unmatched. CDR3 region: CASRPTGTSGYNEQFF. As DNA, the CDR3 is TGTGCCAGCAGACCAACCGGGACTAGCGGCTACAATGAGCAGTTCTTC.

The V call is TRBV7-2, the J call TRBJ2-3; D unresolved. The CDR3 is 14 residues long. V was trimmed by 1 base and J by 3 bases, leaving 8 bases between them. Germline V gene lookup returns CDR1 SGHTA and CDR2 FQGNSA. The CDR3 coding sequence is TGTGCCAGCAGCTTAGACAGAGCTACAGATACGCAGTATTTT. Protein: CASSLDRATDTQYF.

This clonotype was detected a few times. This rearrangement joins TRBV10-3 to TRBJ1-4; TRBD1 matches 12 bases. The CDR3 extends over 14 amino acids. J lost 6 bases, V lost 6 bases, and 2 bases had no gene match. Per the germline V gene, CDR1 is ENHRY and CDR2 is SYGVKD. CDR3 sequence reads: CAIRGTGGDEKLFF. CDR3 DNA: TGTGCCATCAGGGGGACAGGGGGCGATGAAAAACTGTTTTTT.

This clonotype was recorded many times. The genes are TRBV7-2 and TRBJ2-3; D is unclear. The CDR3 spans 14 residues. Germline lookup yields CDR1 SGHTA and CDR2 FQGNSA. Trimming pared 5 bases from V and 0 bases from J, leaving 9 bases between. In DNA form, the CDR3 reads TGTGCCAGCAGCCCGCAGACTAGCACAGATACGCAGTATTTT. Encoded protein: CASSPQTSTDTQYF.

The table lists this clonotype with many counts. The rearrangement joins TRBV6-5 to TRBJ1-2, with 7 bases fitting TRBD1. Trimming at V came to 0 bases and at J to 0 bases, leaving 13 bases not matched to a gene. The CDR3 covers 19 residues. Germline loops: CDR1 MNHEY, CDR2 SVGAGI. The CDR3 protein is CASSYSEMLWDRPNYGYTF. The DNA of the CDR3 is TGTGCCAGCAGTTACTCGGAAATGTTGTGGGACAGACCTAACTATGGCTACACCTTC.